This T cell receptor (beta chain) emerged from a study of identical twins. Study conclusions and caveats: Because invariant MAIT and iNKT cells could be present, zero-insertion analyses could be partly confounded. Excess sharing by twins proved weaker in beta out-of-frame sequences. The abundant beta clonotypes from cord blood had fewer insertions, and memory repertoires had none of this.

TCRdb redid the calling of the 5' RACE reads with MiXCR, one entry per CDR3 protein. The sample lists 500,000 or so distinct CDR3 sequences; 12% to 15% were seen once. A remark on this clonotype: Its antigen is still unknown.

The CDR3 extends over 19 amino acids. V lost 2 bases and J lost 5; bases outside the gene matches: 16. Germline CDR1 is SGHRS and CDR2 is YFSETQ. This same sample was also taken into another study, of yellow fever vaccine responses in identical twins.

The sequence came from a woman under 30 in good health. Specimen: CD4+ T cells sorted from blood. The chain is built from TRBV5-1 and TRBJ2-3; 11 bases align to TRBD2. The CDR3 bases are TGCGCCAGCAGCTTCCCAGGACCAATACTAGCGGGAGCGGTAGATACGCAGTATTTT. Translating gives CASSFPGPILAGAVDTQYF.